This entry lists 6 T cell receptor beta chains sequenced from one sample in a study of blood T cell repertoires in COVID-19. The assay was immunoSEQ multiplex PCR, and TCRdb's table has in-frame clones only and misses some. The table includes 250,000 to 350,000 clones, 88% detected once. The sequenced sample consisted of PBMCs or T cells enriched from blood (not recorded which). Every receptor here comes from a woman in her fifties or sixties who had recovered from COVID-19.

The CDR3 region has the DNA TGTGCCAGTAGTGCGCACTACCGGGACAGGGGCAATGGGGATGGCTACACCTTC. Translated: CASSAHYRDRGNGDGYTF. This chain links TRBV19 with TRBJ1-2; 10 bases align to TRBD1. V was clipped by 5 bases and J by 6 bases; unmatched bases: 18. This CDR3 is built from 18 residues. Per the germline V gene, CDR1 is LNHDA and CDR2 is SQIVND (reference sequence).

This clone was seen only once. The chain combines TRBV7-2 with TRBJ2-7; D is possibly TRBD2 (5 bases). V was shortened by 3 bases and J by 3 bases, with 15 bases between the two germline ends. CDR3 length: 15 residues. The germline V gene encodes CDR1 SGHTA and CDR2 FQGNSA. DNA for the CDR3: TGTGCCAGCAGCTTCTTTGTGGGAGCGCTCTACGAGCAGTACTTC. Encoded protein: CASSFFVGALYEQYF.

The chain employs TRBV7-8 and TRBJ2-1, with TRBD2 matching 10 bases. The V gene's germline CDR1 is SGHVS and CDR2 FQNEAQ. The V segment lost 3 bases and the J segment 8 bases; nucleotides outside the gene matches: 16. There are 18 residues in the CDR3. CDR3 amino acids: CASSLMGGLAGVVDEQFF. The CDR3 DNA sequence: TGTGCCAGCAGCTTGATGGGGGGGCTAGCGGGAGTAGTCGATGAGCAGTTCTTC.

This clone was picked up one time. The gene calls are TRBV18 and TRBJ1-1, with D tentatively TRBD1 (5 bases). Per the germline V gene, CDR1 is KGHSH and CDR2 is LQKENI. Trimming removed 6 bases from V and 1 base from J, with 15 bases in between. The CDR3 covers 15 residues. CDR3 amino acids: CASSQTQGQNTEAFF. CDR3 nucleotide sequence: TGTGCCAGCTCCCAGACGCAAGGACAGAACACTGAAGCTTTCTTT.

This chain uses TRBV12-3 or TRBV12-4 with TRBJ1-1; maybe TRBD1 (6 bases). CDR3 length: 13 amino acids. V lost 3 bases and J lost 5, with 10 bases in between. The CDR3, as DNA: TGTGCCAGCAGTTTTCAGGGGTGGACTGAAGCTTTCTTT. It specifies CASSFQGWTEAFF.

The DNA for the CDR3 is TGTGCCAGTAGACCGACCGGGACTAGCGGGACCTCGGGCCAGTACTTC. Translating it yields CASRPTGTSGTSGQYF. The J gene is TRBJ2-5, the V gene TRBV19; 13 nucleotides agree with TRBD2. The J segment lost 10 bases and the V segment lost 6 bases, leaving 14 bases of the junction unmatched. The CDR3 loop spans 16 amino acids. Germline V gene lookup returns CDR1 LNHDA and CDR2 SQIVND (reference sequence).